This T cell receptor beta chain was found in a study of immune evolution from preneoplasia to lung adenocarcinoma. Remarks on this clone: The antigen is unknown.

Study conclusions and caveats: KRAS-mutant nodules had the highest T cell clonality.

TCRdb's table, derived via immunoSEQ multiplex PCR, lists solely in-frame clones and lacks some. Of 9,500 to 15,000 clones in the sample, over 65% were seen once. The V gene end was trimmed by 4 bases and the J gene end by 2 bases; junction bases not matched to a gene: 2. The CDR3 length is 13 residues. Germline-derived CDR1 and CDR2 are SGHRS and YFSETQ. Material for sequencing was FFPE tissue from an adenomatous hyperplasia lung lesion. Subset here: atypical adenomatous hyperplasia (AAH), lung preneoplasia. The sequence derives from a person aged 50-70 years with lung adenocarcinoma. This rearrangement joins TRBV5-1 to TRBJ1-2; 7 bases map to TRBD1. CDR3 sequence (DNA): TGCGCCAGCAGCCCAGGGGGAAACTATGGCTACACCTTC. Translation: CASSPGGNYGYTF. Full variable domain (rest looked up from reference TRBV5-1 and TRBJ1-2): KAGVTQTPRYLIKTRGQQVTLSCSPISGHRSVSWYQQTPGQGLQFLFEYFSETQRNKGNFPGRFSGRQFSNSRSEMNVSTLELGDSALYLCASSPGGNYGYTFGSGTRLTVV.